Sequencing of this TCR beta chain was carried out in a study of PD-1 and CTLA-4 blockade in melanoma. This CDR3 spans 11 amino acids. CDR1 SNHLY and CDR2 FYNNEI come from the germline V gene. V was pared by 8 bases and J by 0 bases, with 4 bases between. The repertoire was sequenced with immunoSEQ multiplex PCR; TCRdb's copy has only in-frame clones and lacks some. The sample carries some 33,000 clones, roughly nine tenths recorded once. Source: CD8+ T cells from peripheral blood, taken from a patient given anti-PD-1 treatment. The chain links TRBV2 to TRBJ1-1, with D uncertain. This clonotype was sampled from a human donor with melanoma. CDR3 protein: CASHLNTEAFF. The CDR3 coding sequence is TGTGCCAGCCATTTGAACACTGAAGCTTTCTTT.